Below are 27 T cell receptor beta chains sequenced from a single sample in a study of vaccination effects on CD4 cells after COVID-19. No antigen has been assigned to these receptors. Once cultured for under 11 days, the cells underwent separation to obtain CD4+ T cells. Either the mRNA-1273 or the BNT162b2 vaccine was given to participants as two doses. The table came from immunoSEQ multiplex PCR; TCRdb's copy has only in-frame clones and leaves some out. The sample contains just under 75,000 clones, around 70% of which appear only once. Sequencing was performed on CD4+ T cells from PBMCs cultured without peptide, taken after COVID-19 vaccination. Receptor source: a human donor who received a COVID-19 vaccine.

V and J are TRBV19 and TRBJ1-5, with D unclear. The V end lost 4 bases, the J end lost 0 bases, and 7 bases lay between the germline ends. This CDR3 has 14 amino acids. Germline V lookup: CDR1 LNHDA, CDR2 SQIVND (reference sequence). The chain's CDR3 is CASSRYDSNQPQHF. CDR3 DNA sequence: TGTGCCAGTAGTAGATATGATAGCAATCAGCCCCAGCATTTT.

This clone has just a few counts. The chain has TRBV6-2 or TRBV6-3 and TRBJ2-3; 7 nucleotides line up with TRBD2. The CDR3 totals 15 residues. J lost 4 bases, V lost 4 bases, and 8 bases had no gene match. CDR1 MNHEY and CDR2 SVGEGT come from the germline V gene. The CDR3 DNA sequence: TGTGCCAGCAGTTGGATGACTAGCAGGGCAGATACGCAGTATTTT. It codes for CASSWMTSRADTQYF.

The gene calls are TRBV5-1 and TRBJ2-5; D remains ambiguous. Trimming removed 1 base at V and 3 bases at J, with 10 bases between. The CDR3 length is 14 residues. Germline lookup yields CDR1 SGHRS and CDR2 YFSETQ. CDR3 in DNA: TGCGCCAGCAGCTTGACGGCAGGCGAAGAGACCCAGTACTTC. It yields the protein CASSLTAGEETQYF.

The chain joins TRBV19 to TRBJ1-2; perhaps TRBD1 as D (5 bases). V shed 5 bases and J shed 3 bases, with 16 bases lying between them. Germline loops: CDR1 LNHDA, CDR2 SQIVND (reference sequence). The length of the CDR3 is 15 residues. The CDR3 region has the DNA TGTGCCAGTAGTCGCACCCGGGACGGAGACTATGGCTACACCTTC. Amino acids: CASSRTRDGDYGYTF.

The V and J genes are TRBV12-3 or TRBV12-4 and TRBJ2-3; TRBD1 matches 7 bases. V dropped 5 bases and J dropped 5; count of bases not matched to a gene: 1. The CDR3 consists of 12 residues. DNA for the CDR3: TGTGCCAGCAGTCGACAGGGAGATACGCAGTATTTT. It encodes CASSRQGDTQYF.

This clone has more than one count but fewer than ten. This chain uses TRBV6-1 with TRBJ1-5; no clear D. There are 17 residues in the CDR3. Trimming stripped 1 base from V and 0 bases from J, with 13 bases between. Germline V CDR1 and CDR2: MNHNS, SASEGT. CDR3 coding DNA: TGTGCCAGCAGTGAAGGCCAGGTTGGGGTTAGCAATCAGCCCCAGCATTTT. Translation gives CASSEGQVGVSNQPQHF.

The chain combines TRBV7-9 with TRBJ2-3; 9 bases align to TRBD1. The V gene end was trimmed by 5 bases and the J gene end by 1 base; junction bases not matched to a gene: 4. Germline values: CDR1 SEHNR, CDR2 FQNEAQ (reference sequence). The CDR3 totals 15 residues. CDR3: CASSPWDRGTDTQYF. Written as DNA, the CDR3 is TGTGCCAGCAGCCCCTGGGACAGGGGCACAGATACGCAGTATTTT.

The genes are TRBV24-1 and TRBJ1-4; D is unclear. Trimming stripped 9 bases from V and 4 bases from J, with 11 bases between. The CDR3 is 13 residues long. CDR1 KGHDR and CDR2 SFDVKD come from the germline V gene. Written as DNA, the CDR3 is TGTGCCACCGGTGGGCAGAATAATGAAAAACTGTTTTTT. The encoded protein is CATGGQNNEKLFF.

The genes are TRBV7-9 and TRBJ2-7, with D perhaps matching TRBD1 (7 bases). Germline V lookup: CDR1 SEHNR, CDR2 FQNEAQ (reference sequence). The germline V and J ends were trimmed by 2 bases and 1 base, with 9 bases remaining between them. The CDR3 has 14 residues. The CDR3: CASSLSGGSYEQYV. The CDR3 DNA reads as TGTGCCAGCAGCTTATCAGGGGGGTCCTACGAGCAGTACGTC.

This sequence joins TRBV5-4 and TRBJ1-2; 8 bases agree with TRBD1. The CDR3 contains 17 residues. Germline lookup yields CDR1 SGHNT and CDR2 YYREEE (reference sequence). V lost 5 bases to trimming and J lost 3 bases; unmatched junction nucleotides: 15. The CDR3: CASRQTGQGPLDYGYTF. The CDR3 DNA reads TGTGCCAGCAGGCAGACCGGACAGGGCCCCCTGGACTATGGCTACACCTTC.

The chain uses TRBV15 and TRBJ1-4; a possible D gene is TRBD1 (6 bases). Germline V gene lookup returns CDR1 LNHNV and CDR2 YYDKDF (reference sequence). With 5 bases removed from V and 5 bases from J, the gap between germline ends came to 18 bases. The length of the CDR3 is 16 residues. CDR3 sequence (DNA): TGTGCCACCAGCGATAGTCCGGGACAAATGAATGAAAAACTGTTTTTT. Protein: CATSDSPGQMNEKLFF.

The CDR3 loop reads CASSYRGRDTGELFF. CDR3 nucleotide sequence: TGTGCCAGCAGTTACAGGGGAAGGGACACCGGGGAGCTGTTTTTT. The genes are TRBV6-6 and TRBJ2-2; D possibly corresponds to TRBD1 (5 bases). Germline loops: CDR1 MNHNY, CDR2 SVGAGI (reference sequence). The CDR3 covers 15 residues. V was shortened by 2 bases and J by 3 bases, with 10 bases between the two germline ends.

CDR3 in DNA: TGTGCCAGCTCACCCAGCCAGGCAGGGGGTCAGCCCCAGCATTTT. This gives the protein CASSPSQAGGQPQHF. The chain joins TRBV18 to TRBJ1-5, with 7 nucleotides matching TRBD1. Germline V gene lookup returns CDR1 KGHSH and CDR2 LQKENI. V trimming: 3 bases; J trimming: 6 bases; junction bases outside the gene matches: 8. The CDR3 spans 15 residues.

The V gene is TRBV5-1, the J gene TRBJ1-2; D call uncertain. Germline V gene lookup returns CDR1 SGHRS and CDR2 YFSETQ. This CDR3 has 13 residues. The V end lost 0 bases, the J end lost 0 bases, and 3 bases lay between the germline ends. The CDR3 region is CASSLDTNYGYTF. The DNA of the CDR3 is TGCGCCAGCAGCTTGGACACTAACTATGGCTACACCTTC.

The CDR3 nucleotides are TGTGCCAGCAGTTTCCGTTTCGGACAGCTTTCCTACGAGCAGTACGTC. Amino acids: CASSFRFGQLSYEQYV. The gene calls are TRBV6-2 or TRBV6-3 and TRBJ2-7; D might be TRBD1 (6 bases). Per the germline V gene, CDR1 is MNHEY and CDR2 is SVGEGT. The CDR3 totals 16 residues. V shed 4 bases and J shed 1 base, with 17 bases lying between them.

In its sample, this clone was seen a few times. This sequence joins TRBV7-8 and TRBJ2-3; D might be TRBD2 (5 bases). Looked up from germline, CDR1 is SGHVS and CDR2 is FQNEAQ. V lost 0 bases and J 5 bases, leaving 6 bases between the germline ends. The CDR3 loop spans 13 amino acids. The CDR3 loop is CASSLARVDTQYF. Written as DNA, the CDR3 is TGTGCCAGCAGCTTAGCGCGGGTAGATACGCAGTATTTT. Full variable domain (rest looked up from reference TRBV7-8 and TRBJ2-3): GAGVSQSPRYKVAKRGQDVALRCDPISGHVSLFWYQQALGQGPEFLTYFQNEAQLDKSGLPSDRFFAERPEGSVSTLKIQRTQQEDSAVYLCASSLARVDTQYFGPGTRLTVL.

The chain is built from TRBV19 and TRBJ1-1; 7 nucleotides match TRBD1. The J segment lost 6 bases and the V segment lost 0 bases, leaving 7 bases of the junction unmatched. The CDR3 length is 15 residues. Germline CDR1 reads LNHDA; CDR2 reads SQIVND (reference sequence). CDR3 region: CASSIDPDREAEAFF. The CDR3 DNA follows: TGTGCCAGTAGTATAGACCCAGACAGGGAGGCTGAAGCTTTCTTT.

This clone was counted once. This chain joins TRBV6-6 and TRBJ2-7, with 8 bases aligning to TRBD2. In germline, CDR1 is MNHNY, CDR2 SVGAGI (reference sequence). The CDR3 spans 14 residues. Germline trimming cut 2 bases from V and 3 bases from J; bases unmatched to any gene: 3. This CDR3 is CASSYGTSNYEQYV. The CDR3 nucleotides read TGTGCCAGCAGTTACGGGACTAGTAACTACGAGCAGTACGTC.

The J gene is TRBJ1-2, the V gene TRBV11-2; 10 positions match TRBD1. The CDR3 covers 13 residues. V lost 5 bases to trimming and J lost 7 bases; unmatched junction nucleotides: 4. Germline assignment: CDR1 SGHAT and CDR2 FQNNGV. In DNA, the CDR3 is TGTGCCAGCAGCCTAGGGACAGGGGCTGGCTACACCTTC. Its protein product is CASSLGTGAGYTF.

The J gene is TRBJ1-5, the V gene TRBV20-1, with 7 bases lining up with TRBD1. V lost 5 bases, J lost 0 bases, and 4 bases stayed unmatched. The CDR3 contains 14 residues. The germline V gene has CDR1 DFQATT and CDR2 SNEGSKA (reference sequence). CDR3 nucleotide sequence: TGCAGTGCTGGTGACAGGGTTAGCAATCAGCCCCAGCATTTT. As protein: CSAGDRVSNQPQHF.

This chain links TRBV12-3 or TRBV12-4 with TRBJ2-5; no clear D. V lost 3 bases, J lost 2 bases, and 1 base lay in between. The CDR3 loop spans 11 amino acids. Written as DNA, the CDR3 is TGTGCCAGCAGTTTTCAAGAGACCCAGTACTTC. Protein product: CASSFQETQYF.

The CDR3 protein is CASSLWTGRNTIYF. In DNA, the CDR3 is TGCGCCAGCAGCTTATGGACAGGCCGAAACACCATATATTTT. The J gene is TRBJ1-3, the V gene TRBV5-1; the match to TRBD1 covers 7 bases. The germline V gene encodes CDR1 SGHRS and CDR2 YFSETQ. The CDR3 is made up of 14 amino acids. The junction had 4 bases not matched to a gene; V was cut back by 2 bases and J by 5 bases. The full variable domain, with the rest looked up from reference TRBV5-1 and TRBJ1-3, is KAGVTQTPRYLIKTRGQQVTLSCSPISGHRSVSWYQQTPGQGLQFLFEYFSETQRNKGNFPGRFSGRQFSNSRSEMNVSTLELGDSALYLCASSLWTGRNTIYFGEGSWLTVV.

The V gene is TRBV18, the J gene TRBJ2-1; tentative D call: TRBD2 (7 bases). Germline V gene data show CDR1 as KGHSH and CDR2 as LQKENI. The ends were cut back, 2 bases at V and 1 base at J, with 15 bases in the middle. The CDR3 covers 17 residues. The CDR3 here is CASSPGSGRGSYNEQFF. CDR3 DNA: TGTGCCAGCTCACCAGGCTCAGGGAGGGGGTCCTACAATGAGCAGTTCTTC.

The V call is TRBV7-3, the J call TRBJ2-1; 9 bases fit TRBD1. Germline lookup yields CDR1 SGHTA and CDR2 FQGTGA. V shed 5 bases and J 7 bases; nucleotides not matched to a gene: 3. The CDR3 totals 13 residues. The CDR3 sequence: CASSQDRGNEQFF. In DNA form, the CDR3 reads TGTGCCAGCAGCCAAGACAGGGGGAATGAGCAGTTCTTC.

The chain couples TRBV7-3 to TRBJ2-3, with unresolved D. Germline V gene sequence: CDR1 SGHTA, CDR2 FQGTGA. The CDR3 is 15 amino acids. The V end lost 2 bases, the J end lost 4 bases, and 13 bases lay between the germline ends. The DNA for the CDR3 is TGTGCCAGCAGCTTATCATTAGGGAAGTCAGATACGCAGTATTTT. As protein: CASSLSLGKSDTQYF.

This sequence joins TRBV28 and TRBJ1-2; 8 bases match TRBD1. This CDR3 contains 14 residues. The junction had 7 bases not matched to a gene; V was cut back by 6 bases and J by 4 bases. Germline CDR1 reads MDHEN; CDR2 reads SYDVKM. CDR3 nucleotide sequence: TGTGCCAGCAGGACAGGGGCGGCCTCCTATGGCTACACCTTC. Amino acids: CASRTGAASYGYTF.

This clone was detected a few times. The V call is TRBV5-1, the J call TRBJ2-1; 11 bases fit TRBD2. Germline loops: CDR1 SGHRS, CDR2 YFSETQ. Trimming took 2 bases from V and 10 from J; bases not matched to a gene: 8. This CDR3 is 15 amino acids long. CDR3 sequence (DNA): TGCGCCAGCAGCTTTATGCTAGCGGGGGGTTGGGAGCAGTTCTTC. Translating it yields CASSFMLAGGWEQFF.